This TCR beta chain comes out of a study of cytomegalovirus exposure and HLA in healthy donors. In the study overall: Within an early data release were 85 million or so unique TCRs drawn from HLA-typed donors. Among the roughly 400 donors who were genotyped, 81% fell in the genetic ancestry cluster that is associated with self-reported Caucasian donors. Findings of the study overall: A later analysis found most CMV-associated TCR beta chains apparently HLA-restricted. In a later analysis, specific HLA alleles were associated with around 17,000 TCR beta sequences at a 0.05 false discovery rate.

In this sample, this clone turned up a few times. No antigen is known for it. PCR was performed using 60 Vbeta and 13 Jbeta primers. The repertoire was sequenced with immunoSEQ multiplex PCR; TCRdb's copy has only in-frame clones and lacks some. The sample records about 130,000 clones, around 81% being singletons. CDR3 length: 14 residues. V lost 6 bases and J lost 6; bases outside the gene matches: 5. CDR1 and CDR2 (germline): MNHNY, SVGAGI (reference sequence). The V and J genes are TRBV6-6 and TRBJ1-1, with 12 bases aligning to TRBD1. Material: PBMCs. The TCR was taken from a female donor in good health and CMV-seronegative. CDR3 sequence: CASSFGTGGPEAFF. The CDR3 nucleotides are TGTGCCAGCAGCTTCGGGACAGGGGGCCCTGAAGCTTTCTTT.